This T cell receptor beta chain was captured by sequencing in a study of cytomegalovirus exposure and HLA in healthy donors (dated by TCRdb to 2017 to 2019). In the study overall: According to an earlier analysis of 587 of the donors, about 179 million T cells yielded 100 million or so unique TCR beta sequences and approximately 300 Gb of sequence data. An early release covering roughly 580 HLA-typed donors comprised 300 to 350 gigabases of sequencing data and around 85 million unique TCR sequences. Of the 300 to 500 genotyped donors, 75% to 85% were placed in the genetic ancestry cluster associated with self-reported Caucasian donors. The aim of the study was to test whether cataloging public T cell receptors could identify signatures of past pathogen exposure. The study profiled the T cell repertoires of more than 500 subjects by immunosequencing and related them to cytomegalovirus serostatus. In addition to the first cohort of around 670 subjects, a separate validation cohort of under 150 different subjects was used. To predict cytomegalovirus infection status, the study brought together high-throughput TCR immunosequencing, statistical association of individual TCRs with disease status, and machine learning. In a later analysis, previously published TCR beta repertoires from 600 to 850 donors were re-analyzed and high-resolution HLA genotyping was added so that TCR occurrence patterns could be studied. The later analysis used no new phenotypic data to find candidate immune exposures, relying instead on TCR beta sequences and their occurrence across donors. To decide whether each TCR beta V gene segment behaved as functional or pseudogenic, an earlier analysis of 587 of the donors relied on high-throughput TCR beta sequencing. Donor age, sex, ethnicity and CMV serostatus were compiled alongside the repertoire data. A later genetic analysis used genome-wide SNP genotypes for about three fifths of the 666 donors, treating that subset as a discovery cohort. All discovery cohort repertoires had been generated on a single sequencing platform. Class I and class II HLA loci were covered by the typing at four-digit resolution. The number of typed donors differed by locus: about 629-640 for A, B, C, DRB1 and DQB1; some 500 for DQA1; approximately 600 for DPA1; and around 490 for DPB1. Roughly 5 DR-DQ haplotypes were handled as single units for association and clustering, since linkage in the cohort was strong. Among approximately 370 genotyped donors of the cohort, an average of approximately 240,000 unique TCR beta nucleotide sequences was sequenced per donor, of which about 19% were non-productive.

Library prep was done by the immunoSEQ multiplex PCR assay. For the multiplex PCR, a mixture combining 60 forward primers for TCR Vbeta segments and 13 reverse primers for TCR Jbeta segments was used. The CDR3 region of rearranged TCR beta genes was amplified from genomic DNA by a multiplex PCR assay. The Illumina HiSeq System was used to sequence the amplified TCR beta libraries as 87-base-pair reads. The paper's data handling went like this. In a later analysis, tens of millions of unique TCR beta chains were counted across the roughly 670 repertoires, and roughly 11 million of these chains were shared by at least two donors. Raw reads were error-corrected and collapsed into unique sequences with a nearest-neighbor algorithm that merged closely related sequences to remove PCR and sequencing errors. To assign V, D and J gene segments, CDR3 sequences were aligned to IMGT reference sequences. For a sequence to be retained, a match of at least six nucleotides was required to both a V gene segment and a J gene segment. A rearrangement was called productive if the CDR3 had no stop codons and remained in frame with V and J, and every other rearrangement was called non-productive. CDR3 was defined by IMGT convention, running from the second conserved V-encoded cysteine to the conserved J-encoded phenylalanine. Sequences without an unambiguous match to a single V gene segment were excluded from the earlier analysis of about 600 of the donors. In an earlier analysis of around 590 of the donors, a V segment was called functional when productive rearrangements were above 56.7%, and segregating when the standard deviation between donors exceeded 5%. A statistical classification framework was developed to diagnose cytomegalovirus status using the catalog of TCR beta chain sequences. A later analysis assigned V and J genes by comparing TCR nucleotide sequences with IMGT/GENE-DB human TR gene sequences. The TCRdist pipeline was used in a later analysis to assign CDR3 sequences and most-parsimonious VDJ recombination scenarios. In a later analysis, each TCR beta chain was defined by its CDR3 amino acid sequence together with its V-gene family, and reads lacking a unique V-gene family were excluded. In a later analysis, 450 to 600 highly shared, low-generation-probability nucleotide sequences were removed to address suspected cross-contamination and a sequencing artifact. A later analysis calculated a clonal expansion index for each public chain from normalized within-repertoire ranks of inferred template counts. Generation probabilities in a later analysis came from a VDJ recombination model fitted to out-of-frame rearrangements, and those results were checked against IGoR. In a later analysis, TCR-TCR, TCR-HLA and TCR-CMV co-occurrence was scored with hypergeometric tests, and a repertoire-size bias correction was applied to TCR pairs. False discovery rates were estimated in a later analysis by permuting HLA or CMV assignments 20 times. A later analysis grouped co-occurring TCRs with DBSCAN, adding TCRdist sequence similarity when clustering within HLA-allele-positive subsets. Repertoires with fewer than 30,000 or more than 120,000 public chains, plus five repertoires with anomalous nucleotide sharing, were excluded from co-occurrence clustering. TCRdb provides this immuneACCESS table in a form limited to in-frame rearrangements. Some clones are lacking; in checked studies, under half of them reflect an unresolved V gene, and why the rest are absent is not known. D and trimming come from the DNA, and the V and J calls and clone size come from that table. The sample table holds 99,000 or so clones, of which 80% to 85% were seen once. The top ten clonotypes cover 6.5% to 7% of the sample.

In total, just over 650 healthy bone marrow donors made up the cohort. Cohort members were all nominally healthy when sampled, although unrecorded immune exposures were likely present. The donor tested CMV seropositive and was one of the 289 seropositive cohort members. Every donor gave a peripheral blood sample, and the peripheral blood mononuclear cells from that sample were used for TCR beta sequencing. The Qiagen DNeasy Blood Extraction Kit was used to extract genomic DNA from the blood cell samples. This clone has just a few counts. Its cognate antigen has yet to be identified. It has no much larger one-base neighbor in the sample; base qualities were not kept. The paper as a whole reports these results and caveats: Three of the identified cytomegalovirus-associated TCR beta chains were confirmed in vitro to be specific for cytomegalovirus antigens. Most CMV-associated TCR beta chains appeared to be HLA-restricted in a later analysis, and the HLA associations seemed to be driven largely by CMV exposure. Because HLA typing was unavailable for some donors at each locus, only the typed subset was used in association tests. Because counts were too low, about 17 rarely observed V segments, including chromosome 9 orphons, were excluded from the earlier analysis of a few hundred of the donors. According to a later analysis, TCR association rates differed among HLA loci, with DRB1 alleles showing the most associated TCRs and HLA-C alleles showing the fewest. A further reported finding was that TCR beta sequences accurately predicted the HLA-A and HLA-B alleles for most subjects in the first cohort. CMV serostatus was the only immune exposure information available for the cohort. Sequencing depth was assumed to be roughly uniform across donors in the presence/absence analyses, though that assumption may not hold. A group of highly shared sequence variants was considered likely to be a technical artifact of the sequencing pipeline. A later analysis reported that several top co-occurrence clusters appeared linked to parvovirus B19, influenza, CMV and Epstein-Barr virus. In a later analysis, 15,000 to 20,000 TCR beta sequences were associated with specific HLA alleles at a false discovery rate of 0.05. When HLA alleles, especially DR and DQ, strongly co-occurred, attributing TCR associations to individual alleles was difficult. The classifier was reported to diagnose cytomegalovirus status with high specificity and sensitivity in both the original and validation cohorts. A total of about 150 TCR beta chains were listed by the study as associated with cytomegalovirus. The authors suggested that the approach could potentially be generalized to other disease states and immunological phenotypes. Because the 87-base-pair reads could not distinguish some IMGT-functional V segments, including TRBV6-2 and TRBV6-3, those segments were excluded. In an earlier analysis of fewer than 700 of the donors, most TCR beta V segments appeared in productive rearrangements about 87% or about 30% of the time, broadly matching IMGT annotations. Linkage disequilibrium might explain the correlated functional status among segregating V segments, but an unknown experimental factor could not be excluded. Compared with equally common non-associated chains, HLA-associated TCR beta chains in a later analysis were more clonally expanded and had lower generation probabilities. Compared with the roughly 600-donor mean, donors in an Asian-associated ancestry cluster had fewer N-insertions in productive TCRs, according to a later genetic analysis. In a later genetic analysis, a missense DCLRE1C variant was associated with V-gene and J-gene trimming of TCR beta chains, and the association was replicated in an independent cohort. Across donors, most TCR sequences were observed very rarely, whereas some public TCRs were present in many individuals. In this cohort, only TCR beta chains were sequenced, and detectable features were limited by the absence of alpha or paired-chain data.

After removal of 11 bases from V and 0 bases from J, the junction retains 9 bases not matched to a gene. The germline V gene yields SNHLY for CDR1 and FYNNEI for CDR2. From the cysteine through the phenylalanine, the CDR3 covers 16 amino acids. Left in the record is the CDR3 DNA by itself, 48 bases read in frame from the first base. The sequence is built from TRBV2 and TRBJ1-4; TRBD1 matches 10 bases in the middle. The sample was PBMCs. This TCR was sampled from a man aged 25 to 40 in good health and CMV-seropositive. The nucleotide sequence reads TGTGCCGGTACCCGGGACAGGGGTGCAACTAATGAAAAACTGTTTTTT. It codes for CAGTRDRGATNEKLFF.